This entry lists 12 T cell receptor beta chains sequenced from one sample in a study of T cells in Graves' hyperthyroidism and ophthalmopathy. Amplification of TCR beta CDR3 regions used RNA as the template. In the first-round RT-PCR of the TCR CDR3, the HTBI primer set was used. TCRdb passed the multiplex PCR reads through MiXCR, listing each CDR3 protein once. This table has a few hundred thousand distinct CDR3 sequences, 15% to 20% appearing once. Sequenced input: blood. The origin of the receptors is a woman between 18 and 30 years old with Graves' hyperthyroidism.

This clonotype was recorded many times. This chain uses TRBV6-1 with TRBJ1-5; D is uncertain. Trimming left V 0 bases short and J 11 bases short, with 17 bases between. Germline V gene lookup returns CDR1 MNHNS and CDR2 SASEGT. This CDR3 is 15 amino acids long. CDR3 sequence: CASSEAPPDLRTQHF. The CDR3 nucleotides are TGTGCCAGCAGTGAAGCGCCTCCGGACTTAAGAACCCAGCATTTT.

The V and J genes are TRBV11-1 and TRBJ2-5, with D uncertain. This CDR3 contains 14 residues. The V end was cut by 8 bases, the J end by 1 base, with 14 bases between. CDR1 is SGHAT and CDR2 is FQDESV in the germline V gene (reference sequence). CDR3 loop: CASAPRQAQETQYF. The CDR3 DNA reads TGTGCCAGCGCTCCAAGGCAGGCCCAAGAGACCCAGTACTTC. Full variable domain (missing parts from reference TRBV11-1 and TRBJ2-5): EAEVAQSPRYKITEKSQAVAFWCDPISGHATLYWYRQILGQGPELLVQFQDESVVDDSQLPKDRFSAERLKGVDSTLKIQPAELGDSAMYLCASAPRQAQETQYFGPGTRLLVL.

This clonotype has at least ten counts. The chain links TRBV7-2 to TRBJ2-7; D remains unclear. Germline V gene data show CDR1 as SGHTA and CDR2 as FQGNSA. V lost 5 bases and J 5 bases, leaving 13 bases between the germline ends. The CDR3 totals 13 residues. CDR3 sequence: CASSQGFRDEQYF. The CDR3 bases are TGTGCCAGCAGCCAAGGATTTAGGGACGAGCAGTACTTC.

CDR3 bases: TGTGCCACCAGCAGAGAGGCTTCTCAAGAGACCCAGTACTTC. This translates into CATSREASQETQYF. This rearrangement joins TRBV15 to TRBJ2-5; D not certain. Germline V gene lookup returns CDR1 LNHNV and CDR2 YYDKDF (reference sequence). The CDR3 totals 14 residues. V was shortened by 0 bases and J by 2 bases, with 7 bases between the two germline ends.

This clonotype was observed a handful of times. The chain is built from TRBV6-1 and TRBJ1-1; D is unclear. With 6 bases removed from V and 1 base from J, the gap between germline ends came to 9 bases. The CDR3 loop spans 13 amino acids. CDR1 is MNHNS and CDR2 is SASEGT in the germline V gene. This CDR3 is CASRTQRNTEAFF. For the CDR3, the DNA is TGTGCCAGCAGGACGCAGAGGAACACTGAAGCTTTCTTT.

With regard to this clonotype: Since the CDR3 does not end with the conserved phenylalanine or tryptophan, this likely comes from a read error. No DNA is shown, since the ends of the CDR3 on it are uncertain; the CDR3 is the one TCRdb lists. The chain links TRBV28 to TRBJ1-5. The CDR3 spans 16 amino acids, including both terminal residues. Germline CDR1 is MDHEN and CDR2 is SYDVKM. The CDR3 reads CASSLGGWGGDQPQQL.

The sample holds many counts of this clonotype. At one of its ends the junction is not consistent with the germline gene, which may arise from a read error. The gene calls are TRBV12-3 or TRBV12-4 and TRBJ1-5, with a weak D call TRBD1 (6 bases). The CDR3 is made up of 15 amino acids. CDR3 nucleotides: TGTGCCGGCAGATCACAGGGTATTAGCAATCAGCCCCAGCATTTT. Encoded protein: CAGRSQGISNQPQHF.

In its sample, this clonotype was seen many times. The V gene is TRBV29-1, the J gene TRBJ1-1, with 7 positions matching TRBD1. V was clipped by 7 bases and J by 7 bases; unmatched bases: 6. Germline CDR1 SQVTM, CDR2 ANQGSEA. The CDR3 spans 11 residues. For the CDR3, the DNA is TGCAGCGCCGAGGGGGCTGGTGAAGCTTTCTTT. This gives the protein CSAEGAGEAFF.

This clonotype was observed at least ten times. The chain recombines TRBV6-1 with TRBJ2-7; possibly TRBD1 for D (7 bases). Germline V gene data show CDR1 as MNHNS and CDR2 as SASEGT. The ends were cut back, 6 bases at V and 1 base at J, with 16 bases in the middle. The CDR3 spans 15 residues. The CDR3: CASRGGQRISYEQYF. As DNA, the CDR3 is TGTGCCAGCAGGGGGGGACAGAGAATATCCTACGAGCAGTACTTC.

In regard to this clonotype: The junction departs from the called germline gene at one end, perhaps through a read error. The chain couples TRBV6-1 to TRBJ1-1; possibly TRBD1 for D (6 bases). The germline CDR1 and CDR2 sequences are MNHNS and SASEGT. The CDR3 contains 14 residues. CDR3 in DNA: TGTGCCTCCCTTCGGGACATCGTTGGGGCTGATGCTTTCTTT. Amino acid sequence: CASLRDIVGADAFF.

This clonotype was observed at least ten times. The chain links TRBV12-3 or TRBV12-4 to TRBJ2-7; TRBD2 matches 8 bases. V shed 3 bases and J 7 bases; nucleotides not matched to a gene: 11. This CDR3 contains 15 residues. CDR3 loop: CASSFVRRGAWEQYF. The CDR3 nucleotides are TGTGCCAGCAGTTTTGTGAGGCGGGGGGCATGGGAGCAGTACTTC.

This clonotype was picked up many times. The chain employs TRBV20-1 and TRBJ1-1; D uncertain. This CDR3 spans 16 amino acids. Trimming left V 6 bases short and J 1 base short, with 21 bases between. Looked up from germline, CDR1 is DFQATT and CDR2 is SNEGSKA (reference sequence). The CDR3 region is CSARPGGVLSNTEAFF. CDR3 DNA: TGCAGTGCCCGCCCGGGTGGGGTACTATCGAACACTGAAGCTTTCTTT.